One sample yielded the 21 T cell receptor beta chains listed below, sequenced in a study of beta chain features in type 1 diabetes. Reverse transcription of all isolated RNA meant that expressed TCRB transcripts were sequenced. Profiling relied on immunoSEQ multiplex PCR, and the TCRdb table lists in-frame clones only, not all of them. This sample has about 150,000 clones, with around 10% found just once. The sequenced sample consisted of central memory CD4+ T cells from blood. The receptors originated from a man in his late teens or twenties in good health.

The V gene is TRBV5-4, the J gene TRBJ2-2, with unresolved D. Germline CDR1 reads SGHNT; CDR2 reads YYREEE (reference sequence). This CDR3 contains 17 residues. V shed 3 bases and J shed 5 bases, with 20 bases lying between them. In DNA form, the CDR3 reads TGTGCCAGCAGCTCCCGAACCGGGCCGAAGACGACCGGGGAGCTGTTTTTT. Amino acid sequence: CASSSRTGPKTTGELFF.

V is TRBV11-2 and J is TRBJ2-1; perhaps TRBD2 as D (6 bases). The length of the CDR3 is 14 residues. Trimming shortened V by 4 bases and J by 3 bases, and 10 bases separated the two germline ends. Germline CDR1 is SGHAT and CDR2 is FQNNGV. As DNA, the CDR3 is TGTGCCAGCAGCTCGGGACTTCTCTACAATGAGCAGTTCTTC. It translates to CASSSGLLYNEQFF.

This clone was found a few times. The chain links TRBV29-1 to TRBJ1-2; D may be TRBD1 (5 bases). Germline CDR1 is SQVTM and CDR2 is ANQGSEA. The CDR3 covers 13 residues. Trimming pared 3 bases from V and 6 bases from J, leaving 14 bases between. Here the CDR3 DNA reads TGCAGCGTTGATGGCACCCCAGGGAATGGCTACACCTTC. Encoded protein: CSVDGTPGNGYTF.

At least ten counts were recorded for this clone. The rearrangement joins TRBV4-1 to TRBJ2-3; TRBD2 matches 9 bases. The CDR3 loop spans 19 amino acids. The V and J ends lost 0 bases and 0 bases, in that order; junction bases with no gene match: 10. CDR1 MGHRA and CDR2 YSYEKL come from the germline V gene. The CDR3 DNA reads TGCGCCAGCAGCCAAGATCGTGCGGGAGGGAGACAGAGCACAGATACGCAGTATTTT. Translation: CASSQDRAGGRQSTDTQYF.

The chain has TRBV6-6 and TRBJ1-2; the match to TRBD1 covers 8 bases. Germline CDR1 reads MNHNY; CDR2 reads SVGAGI (reference sequence). The CDR3 runs 15 residues. V was pared by 6 bases and J by 2 bases, with 8 bases of the junction left unmatched. The CDR3 region is CASSSPTGANYGYTF. DNA for the CDR3: TGTGCCAGCAGCAGTCCGACAGGGGCCAACTATGGCTACACCTTC.

The table lists this clone with a few counts. The chain uses TRBV28 and TRBJ2-7; the D gene is possibly TRBD2 (5 bases). Trimming pared 11 bases from V and 12 bases from J, leaving 20 bases between. This CDR3 spans 11 amino acids. Germline loops: CDR1 MDHEN, CDR2 SYDVKM. For the CDR3, the DNA is TGTGCCGTGAACGGGCGGGTCCGGGTGTACTTC. It translates to CAVNGRVRVYF.

This clone showed up just a few times. J is TRBJ2-5 and V is TRBV28, with D tentatively TRBD2 (6 bases). The CDR3 loop spans 13 amino acids. The germline CDR1 and CDR2 sequences are MDHEN and SYDVKM. The V and J ends lost 3 bases and 4 bases respectively, with 9 bases between them. CDR3 coding DNA: TGTGCCAGCAGTTTGGGGGGAGGAGAGACCCAGTACTTC. This translates into CASSLGGGETQYF. Filled out from reference TRBV28 and TRBJ2-5, the complete variable domain reads DVKVTQSSRYLVKRTGEKVFLECVQDMDHENMFWYRQDPGLGLRLIYFSYDVKMKEKGDIPEGYSVSREKKERFSLILESASTNQTSMYLCASSLGGGETQYFGPGTRLLVL.

In nucleotides, the CDR3 is TGTGCCAGCAGTGACGGACAGAATACCTACGAGCAGTACTTC. Translation gives CASSDGQNTYEQYF. The rearrangement uses TRBV25-1 and TRBJ2-5; tentative D call: TRBD1 (6 bases). The closer fit of TRBJ2-7 to the DNA end suggests the J call may be wrong. CDR3 size: 14 residues. Germline-derived CDR1 and CDR2 are MGHDK and SYGVNS.

CDR3 protein: CASSFCTGEVCETQYF. CDR3 DNA sequence: TGTGCCAGCAGCTTCTGCACAGGGGAGGTTTGCGAGACCCAGTACTTC. V gene TRBV11-3 combines with J gene TRBJ2-5, with a weak D call TRBD1 (7 bases). Per germline, CDR1 SGHNT and CDR2 YENEEA. CDR3 size: 16 residues. V lost 3 bases and J 5 bases, leaving 19 bases between the germline ends.

Only one count was recorded for this clone. The chain couples TRBV10-3 to TRBJ1-2; a possible D gene is TRBD1 (5 bases). The CDR3 is 12 residues long. CDR1 ENHRY and CDR2 SYGVKD come from the germline V gene. Trimming removed 6 bases at V and 2 bases at J, with 7 bases between. The CDR3 nucleotides read TGTGCCATCAGGGACACCAACTATGGCTACACCTTC. Encoded protein: CAIRDTNYGYTF.

This clone showed up just a few times. The chain combines TRBV5-1 with TRBJ2-5; D is unresolved. Germline assignment: CDR1 SGHRS and CDR2 YFSETQ. The germline V and J ends were trimmed by 4 bases and 0 bases, with 19 bases remaining between them. CDR3 length: 17 residues. The CDR3 sequence: CASSPAVYSSYQETQYF. In DNA form, the CDR3 reads TGCGCCAGCAGCCCCGCCGTTTACTCTTCGTACCAAGAGACCCAGTACTTC.

The chain uses TRBV15 and TRBJ2-1; 14 nucleotides line up with TRBD2. Germline lookup yields CDR1 LNHNV and CDR2 YYDKDF (reference sequence). Germline trimming cut 0 bases from V and 12 bases from J; bases unmatched to any gene: 13. The CDR3 runs to 18 residues. The CDR3 nucleotides read TGTGCCACCAGCAGAGAACTATTCGAGGGACTAGCGGGAGAAAGGCAGTTCTTC. Amino acid sequence: CATSRELFEGLAGERQFF.

The rearrangement joins TRBV7-9 to TRBJ1-5; tentatively, D is TRBD1 (6 bases). The CDR3 covers 13 residues. Germline loops: CDR1 SEHNR, CDR2 FQNEAQ (reference sequence). Trimming pared 4 bases from V and 4 bases from J, leaving 8 bases between. CDR3 protein: CASSSQGNQPQHF. Here the CDR3 DNA reads TGTGCCAGCAGCTCACAGGGAAATCAGCCCCAGCATTTT.

This clone has only a few counts. This chain connects TRBV9 to TRBJ1-2; D may be TRBD1 (5 bases). With 4 bases removed from V and 4 bases from J, the gap between germline ends came to 20 bases. Germline CDR1 SGDLS, CDR2 YYNGEE. This CDR3 is built from 16 residues. CDR3 in DNA: TGTGCCAGCAGCTCACCCCAAGGGGCAGCCATCTATGGCTACACCTTC. It translates to CASSSPQGAAIYGYTF.

The V call is TRBV7-2, the J call TRBJ1-5; D is undetermined. The CDR3 is made up of 14 amino acids. Trimming removed 1 base at V and 1 base at J, with 5 bases between. CDR1 and CDR2 (germline): SGHTA, FQGNSA. The CDR3 sequence: CASSLGVSNQPQHF. DNA of the CDR3: TGTGCCAGCAGCTTAGGGGTCAGCAATCAGCCCCAGCATTTT.

This clone has only a few counts. The chain recombines TRBV4-3 with TRBJ2-6; D is unresolved. V shed 3 bases and J shed 0 bases, with 9 bases lying between them. CDR3 length: 16 amino acids. Germline CDR1 and CDR2: LGHNA and YSLEER. The CDR3 loop is CASSHSPFSGANVLTF. The CDR3 DNA is TGCGCCAGCAGCCACAGTCCCTTCTCTGGGGCCAACGTCCTGACTTTC.

This clone was found a few times. The chain carries TRBV10-3 and TRBJ2-5, with TRBD2 matching 7 bases. Germline assignment: CDR1 ENHRY and CDR2 SYGVKD. The length of the CDR3 is 14 residues. The V segment lost 5 bases and the J segment 4 bases; nucleotides outside the gene matches: 7. This CDR3 reads CAISTRREGETQYF. The CDR3 DNA reads TGTGCCATCAGTACTCGGAGGGAGGGAGAGACCCAGTACTTC.

The chain is built from TRBV5-4 and TRBJ2-7; perhaps D is TRBD1 or TRBD2 (5 bases each). Germline loops: CDR1 SGHNT, CDR2 YYREEE (reference sequence). The CDR3 is made up of 14 amino acids. V was shortened by 4 bases and J by 2 bases, with 13 bases between the two germline ends. CDR3 bases: TGTGCCAGCAGCCCCACGGGGCCTGCCTACGAGCAGTACTTC. Translation: CASSPTGPAYEQYF.

V and J are TRBV7-8 and TRBJ1-2; TRBD1 is a possible D gene (5 bases). The CDR3 is 13 residues long. The germline V gene has CDR1 SGHVS and CDR2 FQNEAQ. V was shortened by 0 bases and J by 4 bases, with 6 bases between the two germline ends. For the CDR3, the DNA is TGTGCCAGCAGCTTAGCCGGGACCTATGGCTACACCTTC. This codes for CASSLAGTYGYTF.

Many counts were recorded for this clone. This sequence joins TRBV10-3 and TRBJ2-1; 11 bases align to TRBD2. With 4 bases clipped from V and 9 bases from J, the junction kept 11 bases outside the gene matches. The CDR3 length is 16 residues. Germline values: CDR1 ENHRY, CDR2 SYGVKD. The CDR3 region is CAISAGLTSGTPEQFF. CDR3 nucleotide sequence: TGTGCCATCAGTGCGGGTTTGACTAGCGGGACTCCTGAGCAGTTCTTC.

This chain connects TRBV5-1 to TRBJ1-2; no clear D gene. The CDR3 has 14 amino acids. The V gene lost 0 bases and the J gene lost 1 base, with 7 bases spanning the gap. Germline CDR1 reads SGHRS; CDR2 reads YFSETQ. CDR3 sequence: CASSLGPDNYGYTF. The CDR3, as DNA: TGCGCCAGCAGCTTGGGGCCAGATAACTATGGCTACACCTTC.